A single sample is the source of the 2 T cell receptor beta chains below, sequenced in a study of blood T cell repertoires in COVID-19. The method was immunoSEQ multiplex PCR; TCRdb's version includes in-frame clones alone and lacks a portion of them. The sample has around 310,000 clones, 90% seen once. What was sequenced was peripheral blood. Source of these receptors: a middle-aged woman with COVID-19, enrolled during active disease.

The chain recombines TRBV27 with TRBJ1-5, with a possible D match to TRBD1 (5 bases). Trimming left V 5 bases short and J 0 bases short, with 8 bases between. This CDR3 region has 14 residues. Germline assignment: CDR1 MNHEY and CDR2 SMNVEV (reference sequence). CDR3 bases: TGTGCCAGCAGTCCCGACAGTAGCAATCAGCCCCAGCATTTT. Amino acids: CASSPDSSNQPQHF.

This rearrangement joins TRBV27 to TRBJ2-1, with D perhaps matching TRBD1 (5 bases). The ends were cut back, 6 bases at V and 7 bases at J, with 22 bases in the middle. The CDR3 loop spans 16 amino acids. Germline-derived CDR1 and CDR2 are MNHEY and SMNVEV (reference sequence). The CDR3 DNA follows: TGTGCCAGCAGACTCCTAGGGGCAGGGTACGGGAATGAGCAGTTCTTC. Translated: CASRLLGAGYGNEQFF.